One and the same sample provided the 14 T cell receptor beta chains below, sequenced in a study of T-cell memory formation after mild COVID-19. Using its own MiXCR run on the 5' RACE reads, TCRdb lists one record per CDR3 protein. The sample has under 300,000 distinct CDR3 sequences, over 9% seen once. Sequenced material: PBMCs or a T cell subset sorted from them (not recorded which). These receptors originate from a man between 18 and 35 years old who had mild COVID-19 (a few samples of this study predate the infection). Cell type and time point are not known.

The chain links TRBV4-3 to TRBJ1-2; TRBD1 aligns across 7 bases. Germline trimming cut 3 bases from V and 4 bases from J; bases unmatched to any gene: 8. The CDR3 contains 15 residues. Germline V gives CDR1 LGHNA, CDR2 YSLEER. The CDR3 sequence is CASSQETGTAYGYTF. CDR3 in DNA: TGCGCCAGCAGCCAGGAGACTGGGACAGCCTATGGCTACACCTTC.

This clonotype turned up a few times. The chain uses TRBV4-2 and TRBJ1-5, with D hard to call. CDR3 length: 15 amino acids. The V end lost 1 base, the J end lost 5 bases, and 12 bases lay between the germline ends. Germline assignment: CDR1 LGHNA and CDR2 YNFKEQ. The CDR3 DNA reads as TGTGCCAGCAGCCAAGTCAGAACAGAGCATCAGCCCCAGCATTTT. Its protein product is CASSQVRTEHQPQHF.

This clonotype was counted a few times. CDR3 residues: CASSQEISYSGANVLTF. The CDR3 bases are TGTGCCAGCAGCCAAGAAATCTCCTACTCTGGGGCCAACGTCCTGACTTTC. V and J are TRBV4-2 and TRBJ2-6; no clear D. V was cut by 0 bases and J by 0 bases, with 9 bases left in between. Germline V gene data show CDR1 as LGHNA and CDR2 as YNFKEQ. This CDR3 has 17 residues.

This clonotype has a handful of counts. V is TRBV29-1 and J is TRBJ1-1; D is ambiguous. Trimming left V 4 bases short and J 1 base short, with 4 bases between. The germline V gene has CDR1 SQVTM and CDR2 ANQGSEA. The CDR3 has 11 residues. The CDR3 is CSVVWNTEAFF. CDR3 in DNA: TGCAGCGTTGTATGGAACACTGAAGCTTTCTTT.

The chain employs TRBV9 and TRBJ1-3; 8 bases agree with TRBD1. Looked up from germline, CDR1 is SGDLS and CDR2 is YYNGEE. V gave up 3 bases and J gave up 0 bases; unmatched junction bases: 2. The CDR3 covers 15 residues. CDR3 residues: CASSATGGSGNTIYF. The CDR3 DNA reads TGTGCCAGCAGCGCCACAGGGGGCTCTGGAAACACCATATATTTT. Combining the CDR3 with reference TRBV9 and TRBJ1-3 gives the whole variable domain DSGVTQTPKHLITATGQRVTLRCSPRSGDLSVYWYQQSLDQGLQFLIQYYNGEERAKGNILERFSAQQFPDLHSELNLSSLELGDSALYFCASSATGGSGNTIYFGEGSWLTVV.

This clonotype has at least ten counts. CDR3 amino acids: CASSPLHGSTYEQYV. The CDR3 DNA reads TGTGCCAGCAGCCCCCTACATGGCTCCACCTACGAGCAGTACGTC. The chain joins TRBV11-2 to TRBJ2-7; D is ambiguous. Trimming removed 5 bases at V and 2 bases at J, with 16 bases between. CDR1 and CDR2 from the germline V gene are SGHAT and FQNNGV. The CDR3 is made up of 15 amino acids.

The J gene is TRBJ1-1, the V gene TRBV29-1, with D perhaps matching TRBD1 (6 bases). The CDR3 runs to 14 residues. Trimming pared 4 bases from V and 4 bases from J, leaving 16 bases between. Germline CDR1 SQVTM, CDR2 ANQGSEA. For the CDR3, the DNA is TGCAGCGTTGGGTATGGGGGCGAGGGCACTGAAGCTTTCTTT. Translation gives CSVGYGGEGTEAFF.

This clonotype was recorded a few times. This chain's CDR3 is CASSEGAGALNEQFF. CDR3 nucleotide sequence: TGCGCCAGCAGCGAAGGTGCGGGGGCTCTCAATGAGCAGTTCTTC. The V gene is TRBV4-3, the J gene TRBJ2-1, with D maybe TRBD2 (7 bases). There are 15 residues in the CDR3. V was trimmed by 5 bases and J by 6 bases, leaving 17 bases between them. Germline V CDR1 and CDR2: LGHNA, YSLEER.

The chain joins TRBV6-5 to TRBJ1-6; 7 bases align to TRBD1. This CDR3 is built from 16 residues. Germline trimming cut 0 bases from V and 7 bases from J; bases unmatched to any gene: 6. The germline V gene has CDR1 MNHEY and CDR2 SVGAGI. The CDR3 protein is CASSYSDRDRNSPLHF. CDR3 coding DNA: TGTGCCAGCAGTTACTCCGACAGGGACCGGAATTCACCCCTCCACTTT.

The rearrangement links TRBV7-2 to TRBJ2-7; 10 bases map to TRBD1. CDR1 SGHTA and CDR2 FQGNSA come from the germline V gene. The CDR3 sequence is 14 residues long. J was trimmed by 3 bases and V by 5 bases; bases with no gene match: 4. CDR3 residues: CASSRWDRGYEQYF. In nucleotides, the CDR3 is TGTGCCAGCAGCAGATGGGACAGGGGCTACGAGCAGTACTTC.

A few counts support this clonotype. V gene TRBV5-1 combines with J gene TRBJ2-6; D gene unclear. There are 19 residues in the CDR3. V gave up 4 bases and J gave up 2 bases, with 22 bases separating them. The germline V gene encodes CDR1 SGHRS and CDR2 YFSETQ. This CDR3 reads CASSAPHRVTFPGANVLTF. The CDR3 region has the DNA TGCGCCAGCAGCGCACCCCACAGAGTCACCTTCCCTGGGGCCAACGTCCTGACTTTC. Variable domain in full (rest from reference TRBV5-1 and TRBJ2-6): KAGVTQTPRYLIKTRGQQVTLSCSPISGHRSVSWYQQTPGQGLQFLFEYFSETQRNKGNFPGRFSGRQFSNSRSEMNVSTLELGDSALYLCASSAPHRVTFPGANVLTFGAGSRLTVL.

Comments on this clonotype: Germline is not matched at one junction end, which may reflect a read error. The CDR3 sequence: CARSYLTGVFSPLHF. The CDR3 nucleotides are TGTGCCAGGAGTTACCTAACAGGGGTGTTTTCACCCCTCCACTTT. The chain employs TRBV6-5 and TRBJ1-6; TRBD1 agrees at 7 bases. In germline, CDR1 is MNHEY, CDR2 SVGAGI. The CDR3 sequence is 15 residues long.

This chain connects TRBV6-1 to TRBJ1-1; the D is unclear. Between the trimmed V and J ends, which lost 4 bases and 2 bases, there was a span of 14 bases. The CDR3 totals 15 residues. CDR1 MNHNS and CDR2 SASEGT come from the germline V gene. In DNA, the CDR3 is TGTGCCAGCAGTGTGCAACAAACTAGAAACACTGAAGCTTTCTTT. Amino acids: CASSVQQTRNTEAFF.

The chain uses TRBV6-4 and TRBJ2-2; no clear D gene. V shed 4 bases and J shed 2 bases, with 8 bases lying between them. This CDR3 is 14 amino acids long. CDR1 is MRHNA and CDR2 is SNTAGT in the germline V gene. DNA of the CDR3: TGTGCCAGCAGTGTAATTATTAACACCGGGGAGCTGTTTTTT. It is translated as CASSVIINTGELFF.